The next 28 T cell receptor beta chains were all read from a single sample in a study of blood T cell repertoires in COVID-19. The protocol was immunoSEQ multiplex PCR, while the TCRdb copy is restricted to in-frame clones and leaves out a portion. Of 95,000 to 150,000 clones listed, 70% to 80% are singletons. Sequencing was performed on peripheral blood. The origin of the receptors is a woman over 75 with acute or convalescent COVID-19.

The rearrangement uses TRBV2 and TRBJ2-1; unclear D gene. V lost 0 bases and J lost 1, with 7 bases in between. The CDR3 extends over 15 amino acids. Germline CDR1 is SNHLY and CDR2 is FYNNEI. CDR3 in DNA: TGTGCCAGCAGTGAAGCAGCGCGGTCCTACAATGAGCAGTTCTTC. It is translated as CASSEAARSYNEQFF.

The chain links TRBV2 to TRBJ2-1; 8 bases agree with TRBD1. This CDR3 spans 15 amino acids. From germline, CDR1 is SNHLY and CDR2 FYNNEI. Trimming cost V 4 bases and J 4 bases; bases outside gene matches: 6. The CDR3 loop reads CASSGRQGPYNEQFF. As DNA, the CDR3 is TGTGCCAGCAGTGGCCGACAGGGGCCTTACAATGAGCAGTTCTTC.

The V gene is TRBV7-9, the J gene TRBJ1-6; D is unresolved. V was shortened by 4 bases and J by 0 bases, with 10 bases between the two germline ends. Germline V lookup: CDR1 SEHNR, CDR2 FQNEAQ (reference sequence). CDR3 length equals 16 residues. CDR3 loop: CASSWSPSSYNSPLHF. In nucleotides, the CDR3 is TGTGCCAGCAGCTGGAGTCCGAGCTCCTATAATTCACCCCTCCACTTT.

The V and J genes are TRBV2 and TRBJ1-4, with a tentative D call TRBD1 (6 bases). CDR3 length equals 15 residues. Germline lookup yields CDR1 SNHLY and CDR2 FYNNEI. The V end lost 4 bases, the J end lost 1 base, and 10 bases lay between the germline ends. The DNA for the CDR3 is TGTGCCAGCAGTGCCAGGGGCGGAACTAATGAAAAACTGTTTTTT. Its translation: CASSARGGTNEKLFF.

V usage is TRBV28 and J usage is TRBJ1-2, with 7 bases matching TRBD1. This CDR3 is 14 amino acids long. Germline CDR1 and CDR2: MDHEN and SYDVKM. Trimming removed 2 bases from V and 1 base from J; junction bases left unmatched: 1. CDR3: CASSLDRDNYGYTF. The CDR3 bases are TGTGCCAGCAGTTTAGACAGGGATAACTATGGCTACACCTTC.

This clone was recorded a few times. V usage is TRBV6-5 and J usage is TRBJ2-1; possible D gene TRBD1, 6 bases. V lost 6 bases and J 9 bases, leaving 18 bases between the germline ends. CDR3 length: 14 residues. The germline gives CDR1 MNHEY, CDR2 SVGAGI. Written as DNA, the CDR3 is TGTGCCAGCAGGCCCGGGACACGGACGATTGAGCAGTTCTTC. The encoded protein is CASRPGTRTIEQFF.

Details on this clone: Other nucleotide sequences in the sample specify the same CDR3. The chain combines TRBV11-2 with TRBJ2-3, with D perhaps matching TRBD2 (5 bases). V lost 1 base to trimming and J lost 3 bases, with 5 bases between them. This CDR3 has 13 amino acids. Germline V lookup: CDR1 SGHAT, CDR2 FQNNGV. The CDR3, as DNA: TGTGCCAGCAGCTTAGCGGGGACAGATACGCAGTATTTT. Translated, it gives CASSLAGTDTQYF.

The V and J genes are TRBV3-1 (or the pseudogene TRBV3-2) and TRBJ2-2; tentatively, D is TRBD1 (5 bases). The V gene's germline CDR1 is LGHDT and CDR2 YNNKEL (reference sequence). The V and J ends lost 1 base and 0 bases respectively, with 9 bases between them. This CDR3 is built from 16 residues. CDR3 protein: CASSQGAGTNTGELFF. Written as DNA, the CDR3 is TGTGCCAGCAGCCAAGGGGCAGGGACGAACACCGGGGAGCTGTTTTTT.

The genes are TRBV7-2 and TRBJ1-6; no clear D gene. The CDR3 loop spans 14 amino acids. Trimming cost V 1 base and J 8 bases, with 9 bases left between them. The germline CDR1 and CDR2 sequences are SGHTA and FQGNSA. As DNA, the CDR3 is TGTGCCAGCAGCTTAGATGTCCTTGATTCACCCCTCCACTTT. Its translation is CASSLDVLDSPLHF.

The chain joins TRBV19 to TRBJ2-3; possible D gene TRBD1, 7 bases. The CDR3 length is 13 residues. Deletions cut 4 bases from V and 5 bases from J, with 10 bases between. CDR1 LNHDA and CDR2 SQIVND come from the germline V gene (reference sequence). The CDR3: CASSSRGEDTQYF. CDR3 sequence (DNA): TGTGCCAGTAGTAGCAGGGGGGAAGATACGCAGTATTTT.

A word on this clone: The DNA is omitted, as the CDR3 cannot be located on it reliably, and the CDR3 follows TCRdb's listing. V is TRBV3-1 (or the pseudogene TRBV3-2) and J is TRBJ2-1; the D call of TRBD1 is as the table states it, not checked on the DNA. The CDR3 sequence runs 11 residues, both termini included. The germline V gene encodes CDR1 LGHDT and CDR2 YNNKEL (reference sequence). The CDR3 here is CASTVGQGILF.

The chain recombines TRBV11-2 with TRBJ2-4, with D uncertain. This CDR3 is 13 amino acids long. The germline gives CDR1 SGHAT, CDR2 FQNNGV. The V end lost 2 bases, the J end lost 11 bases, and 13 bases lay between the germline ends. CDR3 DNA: TGTGCCAGCAGCTTAAATATGAATGGCTTTCAGTACTTC. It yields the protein CASSLNMNGFQYF.

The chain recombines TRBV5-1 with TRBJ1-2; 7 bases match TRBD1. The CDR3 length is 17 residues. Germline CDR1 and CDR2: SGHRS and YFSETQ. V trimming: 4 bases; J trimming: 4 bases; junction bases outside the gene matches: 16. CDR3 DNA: TGCGCCAGCAGCAGAGACAGGGTAGGAGGAGAGGCCTATGGCTACACCTTC. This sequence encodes CASSRDRVGGEAYGYTF.

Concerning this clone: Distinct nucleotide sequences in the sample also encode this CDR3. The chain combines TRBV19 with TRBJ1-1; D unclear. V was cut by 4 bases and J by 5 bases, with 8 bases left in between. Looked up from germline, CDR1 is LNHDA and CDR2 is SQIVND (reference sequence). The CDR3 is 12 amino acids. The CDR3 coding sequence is TGTGCCAGTAGTAACCGGGGTACTGAAGCTTTCTTT. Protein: CASSNRGTEAFF.

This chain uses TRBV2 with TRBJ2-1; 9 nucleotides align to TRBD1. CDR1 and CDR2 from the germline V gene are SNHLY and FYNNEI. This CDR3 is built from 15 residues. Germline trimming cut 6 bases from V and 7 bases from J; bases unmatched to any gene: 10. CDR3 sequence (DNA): TGTGCCAGCAGGCCGGACAGGGGCCAGACTAATGAGCAGTTCTTC. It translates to CASRPDRGQTNEQFF.

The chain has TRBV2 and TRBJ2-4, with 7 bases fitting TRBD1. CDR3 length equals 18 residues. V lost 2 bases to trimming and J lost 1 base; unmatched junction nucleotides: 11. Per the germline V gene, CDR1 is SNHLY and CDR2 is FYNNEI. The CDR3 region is CASSERDSNGRAKNIQYF. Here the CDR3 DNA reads TGTGCCAGCAGTGAACGGGACAGTAACGGCCGGGCCAAAAACATTCAGTACTTC. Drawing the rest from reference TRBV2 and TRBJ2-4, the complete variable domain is EPEVTQTPSHQVTQMGQEVILRCVPISNHLYFYWYRQILGQKVEFLVSFYNNEISEKSEIFDDQFSVERPDGSNFTLKIRSTKLEDSAMYFCASSERDSNGRAKNIQYFGAGTRLSVL.

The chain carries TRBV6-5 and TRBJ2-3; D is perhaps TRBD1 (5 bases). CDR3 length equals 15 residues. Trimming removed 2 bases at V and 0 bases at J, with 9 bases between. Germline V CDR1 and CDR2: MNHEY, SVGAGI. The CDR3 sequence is CASSYQPGSTDTQYF. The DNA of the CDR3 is TGTGCCAGCAGTTACCAGCCAGGGAGCACAGATACGCAGTATTTT.

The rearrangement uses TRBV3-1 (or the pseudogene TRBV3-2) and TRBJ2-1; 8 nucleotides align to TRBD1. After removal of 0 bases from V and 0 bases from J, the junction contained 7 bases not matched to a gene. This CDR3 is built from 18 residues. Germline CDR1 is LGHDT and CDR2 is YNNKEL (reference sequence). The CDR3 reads CASSQEYRGEPSYNEQFF. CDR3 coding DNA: TGTGCCAGCAGCCAAGAATACAGGGGGGAACCCTCCTACAATGAGCAGTTCTTC.

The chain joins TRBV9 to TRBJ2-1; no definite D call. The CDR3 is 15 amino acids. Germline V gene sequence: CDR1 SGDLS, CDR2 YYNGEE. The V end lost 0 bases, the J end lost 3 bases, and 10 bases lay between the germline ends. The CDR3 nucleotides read TGTGCCAGCAGCGTAGACGGCGGAAACTACAATGAGCAGTTCTTC. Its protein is CASSVDGGNYNEQFF.

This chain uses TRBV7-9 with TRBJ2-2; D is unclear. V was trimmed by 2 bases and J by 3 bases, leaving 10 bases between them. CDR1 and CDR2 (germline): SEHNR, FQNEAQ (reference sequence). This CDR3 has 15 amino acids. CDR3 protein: CASSLNPSDTGELFF. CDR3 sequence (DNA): TGTGCCAGCAGCTTAAACCCCTCAGACACCGGGGAGCTGTTTTTT. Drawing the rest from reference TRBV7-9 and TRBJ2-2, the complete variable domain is DTGVSQNPRHKITKRGQNVTFRCDPISEHNRLYWYRQTLGQGPEFLTYFQNEAQLEKSRLLSDRFSAERPKGSFSTLEIQRTEQGDSAMYLCASSLNPSDTGELFFGEGSRLTVL.

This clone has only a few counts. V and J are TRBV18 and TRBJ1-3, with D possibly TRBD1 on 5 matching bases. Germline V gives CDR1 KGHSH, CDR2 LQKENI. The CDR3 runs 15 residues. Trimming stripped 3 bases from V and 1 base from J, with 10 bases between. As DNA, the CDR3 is TGTGCCAGCTCACCCAGGGTCGCTTCTGGAAACACCATATATTTT. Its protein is CASSPRVASGNTIYF.

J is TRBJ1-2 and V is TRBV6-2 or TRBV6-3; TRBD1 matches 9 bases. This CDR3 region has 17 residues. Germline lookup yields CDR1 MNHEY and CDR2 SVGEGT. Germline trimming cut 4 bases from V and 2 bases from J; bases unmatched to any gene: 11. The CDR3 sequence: CASSWGQGGVENYGYTF. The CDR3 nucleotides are TGTGCCAGCAGTTGGGGACAGGGAGGAGTGGAGAACTATGGCTACACCTTC.

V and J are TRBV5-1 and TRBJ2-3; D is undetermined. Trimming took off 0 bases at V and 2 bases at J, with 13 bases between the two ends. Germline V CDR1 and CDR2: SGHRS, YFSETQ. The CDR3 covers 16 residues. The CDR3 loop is CASSLDGVTSTDTQYF. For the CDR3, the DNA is TGCGCCAGCAGCTTGGATGGAGTCACCTCCACAGATACGCAGTATTTT.

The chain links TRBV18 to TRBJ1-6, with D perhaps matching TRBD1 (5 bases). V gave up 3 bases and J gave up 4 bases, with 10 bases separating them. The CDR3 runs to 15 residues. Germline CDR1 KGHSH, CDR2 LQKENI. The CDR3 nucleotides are TGTGCCAGCTCACCCATTCAGGGTTATAATTCACCCCTCCACTTT. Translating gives CASSPIQGYNSPLHF. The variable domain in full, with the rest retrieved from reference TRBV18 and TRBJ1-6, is NAGVMQNPRHLVRRRGQEARLRCSPMKGHSHVYWYRQLPEEGLKFMVYLQKENIIDESGMPKERFSAEFPKEGPSILRIQQVVRGDSAAYFCASSPIQGYNSPLHFGNGTRLTVT.

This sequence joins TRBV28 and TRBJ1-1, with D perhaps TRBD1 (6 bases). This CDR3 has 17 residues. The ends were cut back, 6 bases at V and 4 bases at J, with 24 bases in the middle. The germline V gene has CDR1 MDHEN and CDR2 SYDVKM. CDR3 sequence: CASRTGGFKLASTEAFF. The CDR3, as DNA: TGTGCCAGCAGAACTGGGGGCTTTAAGTTGGCGTCCACTGAAGCTTTCTTT.

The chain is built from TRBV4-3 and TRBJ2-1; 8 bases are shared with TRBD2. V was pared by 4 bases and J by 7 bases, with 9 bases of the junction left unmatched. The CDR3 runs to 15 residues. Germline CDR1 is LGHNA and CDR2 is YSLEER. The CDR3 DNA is TGCGCCAGCAGCCGACGACTAGCGTACCCGAATGAGCAGTTCTTC. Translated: CASSRRLAYPNEQFF.

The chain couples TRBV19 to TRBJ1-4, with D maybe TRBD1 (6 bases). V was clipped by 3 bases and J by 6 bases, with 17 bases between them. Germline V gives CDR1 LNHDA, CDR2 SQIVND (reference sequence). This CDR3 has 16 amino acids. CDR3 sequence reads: CASSIPRGSGDEKLFF. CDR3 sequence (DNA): TGTGCCAGTAGTATCCCCCGGGGCTCAGGGGATGAAAAACTGTTTTTT. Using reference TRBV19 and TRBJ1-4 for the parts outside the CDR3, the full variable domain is DGGITQSPKYLFRKEGQNVTLSCEQNLNHDAMYWYRQDPGQGLRLIYYSQIVNDFQKGDIAEGYSVSREKKESFPLTVTSAQKNPTAFYLCASSIPRGSGDEKLFFGSGTQLSVL.

CDR3 nucleotides: TGTGCCACCAGTGATTGGACAGGGGACGGCTACACCTTC. Amino acids: CATSDWTGDGYTF. The chain is built from TRBV24-1 and TRBJ1-2, with 9 bases lining up with TRBD1. The CDR3 spans 13 residues. Germline CDR1 is KGHDR and CDR2 is SFDVKD. The trim removed 2 bases at V and 8 bases at J, leaving 2 bases unmatched.